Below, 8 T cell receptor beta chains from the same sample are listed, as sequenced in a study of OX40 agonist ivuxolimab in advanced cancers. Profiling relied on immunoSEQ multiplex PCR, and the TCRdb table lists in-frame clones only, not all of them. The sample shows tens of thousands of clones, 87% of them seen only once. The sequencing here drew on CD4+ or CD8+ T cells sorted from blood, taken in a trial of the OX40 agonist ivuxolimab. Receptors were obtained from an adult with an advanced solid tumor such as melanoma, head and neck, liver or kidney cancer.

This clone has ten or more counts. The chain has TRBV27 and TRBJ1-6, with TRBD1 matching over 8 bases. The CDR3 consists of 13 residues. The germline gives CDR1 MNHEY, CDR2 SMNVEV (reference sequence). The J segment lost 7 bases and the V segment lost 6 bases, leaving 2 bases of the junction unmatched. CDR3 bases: TGTGCCAGCAGAGACAGGGGCAATTCACCCCTCCACTTT. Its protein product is CASRDRGNSPLHF.

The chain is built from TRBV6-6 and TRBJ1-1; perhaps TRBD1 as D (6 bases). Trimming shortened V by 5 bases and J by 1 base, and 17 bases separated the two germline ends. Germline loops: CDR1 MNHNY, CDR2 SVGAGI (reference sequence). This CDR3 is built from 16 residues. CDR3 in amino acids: CASSTTGRGRNTEAFF. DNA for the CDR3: TGTGCCAGCAGTACGACAGGTCGAGGGAGGAACACTGAAGCTTTCTTT.

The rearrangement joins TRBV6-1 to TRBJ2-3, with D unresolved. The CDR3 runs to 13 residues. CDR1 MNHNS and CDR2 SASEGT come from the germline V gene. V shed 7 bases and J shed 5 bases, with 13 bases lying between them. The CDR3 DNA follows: TGTGCCAGCATTATAGGCAAGAAAGATACGCAGTATTTT. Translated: CASIIGKKDTQYF.

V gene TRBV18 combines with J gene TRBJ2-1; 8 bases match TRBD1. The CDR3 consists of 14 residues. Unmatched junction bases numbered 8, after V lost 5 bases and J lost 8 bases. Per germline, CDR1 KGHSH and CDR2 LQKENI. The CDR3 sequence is CASSATTGGHEQFF. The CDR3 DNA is TGTGCCAGCTCAGCGACTACAGGGGGGCATGAGCAGTTCTTC. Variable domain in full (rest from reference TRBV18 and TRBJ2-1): NAGVMQNPRHLVRRRGQEARLRCSPMKGHSHVYWYRQLPEEGLKFMVYLQKENIIDESGMPKERFSAEFPKEGPSILRIQQVVRGDSAAYFCASSATTGGHEQFFGPGTRLTVL.

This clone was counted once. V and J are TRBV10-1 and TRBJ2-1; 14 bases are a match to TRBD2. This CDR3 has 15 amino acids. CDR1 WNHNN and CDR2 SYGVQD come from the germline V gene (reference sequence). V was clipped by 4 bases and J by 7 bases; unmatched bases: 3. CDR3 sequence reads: CASSGGLAGENEQFF. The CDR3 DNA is TGCGCCAGCAGTGGGGGACTAGCGGGGGAAAATGAGCAGTTCTTC.

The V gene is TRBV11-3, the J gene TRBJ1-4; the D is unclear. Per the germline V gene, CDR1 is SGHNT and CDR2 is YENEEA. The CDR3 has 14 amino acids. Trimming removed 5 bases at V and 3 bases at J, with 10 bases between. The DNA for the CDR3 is TGTGCCAGCAGCCCAGGTTCAGCTAATGAAAAACTGTTTTTT. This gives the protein CASSPGSANEKLFF.

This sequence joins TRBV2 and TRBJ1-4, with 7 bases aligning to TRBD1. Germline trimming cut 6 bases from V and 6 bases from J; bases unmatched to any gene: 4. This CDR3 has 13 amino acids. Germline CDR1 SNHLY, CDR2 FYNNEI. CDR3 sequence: CASRTGYDEKLFF. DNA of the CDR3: TGTGCCAGCAGGACAGGGTACGATGAAAAACTGTTTTTT.

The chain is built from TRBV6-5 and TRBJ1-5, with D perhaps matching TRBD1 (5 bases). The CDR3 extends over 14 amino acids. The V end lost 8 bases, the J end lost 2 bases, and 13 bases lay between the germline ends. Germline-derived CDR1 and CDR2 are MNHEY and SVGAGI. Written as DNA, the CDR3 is TGTGCCAGCGAGGAGGGGCCGGGCAATCAGCCCCAGCATTTT. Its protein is CASEEGPGNQPQHF.